The present TCR beta chain was sequenced within a study of CD8 T cells in ankylosing spondylitis. Overall study findings and caveats: It appeared that ankylosing spondylitis blood was characterized by a TCR beta motif of about 8 highly homologous variants. Reports say disease-linked clones showed up significantly more in matched ankylosing spondylitis synovial fluid.

Construction of TCR beta libraries was performed using quantitative 5'-RACE with molecular barcodes. TCRdb fed the 5' RACE reads into MiXCR, producing one record per CDR3 protein. The sample includes under 550,000 distinct CDR3 sequences, roughly 26% of them seen just once. In this sample, this clonotype turned up a few times. Its target is not known. V shed 10 bases and J shed 0 bases, with 16 bases lying between them. The CDR3 runs 16 residues. This receptor was taken from a male donor with ankylosing spondylitis. The rearrangement links TRBV12-3 or TRBV12-4 to TRBJ2-6; the D gene is possibly TRBD2 (6 bases). The specimen sequenced was blood, either unsorted or a sorted T cell fraction (not recorded which). This CDR3 reads CATLPPGLSGANVLTF. For the CDR3, the DNA is TGTGCCACCCTTCCCCCGGGACTCTCTGGGGCCAACGTCCTGACTTTC.